The 30 T cell receptor beta chains below come from one sample, sequenced in a study of shared clonotypes between healthy human individuals. This table comes from immunoSEQ multiplex PCR, and its TCRdb copy is limited to in-frame clones, with some not included. Altogether 2,500,000 or so clones are present, about 90% being singletons, with the ten largest covering 0.37%. Sequenced material: naive CD4+ T cells from PBMCs. Indicated subset: CD45RA+ positively selected. The receptors come from a man aged 18 to 35 in good health. Some clones in this sample may be carry-over from other donors' samples.

The V call is TRBV7-3, the J call TRBJ2-2; TRBD2 matches 10 bases. V dropped 5 bases and J dropped 6; count of bases not matched to a gene: 6. The V gene's germline CDR1 is SGHTA and CDR2 FQGTGA. The CDR3 length is 15 residues. The DNA of the CDR3 is TGTGCCAGCAGCCGTTCTAGCGGGAGCGCCGGGGAGCTGTTTTTT. Protein sequence: CASSRSSGSAGELFF. Filled out from reference TRBV7-3 and TRBJ2-2, the complete variable domain reads GAGVSQTPSNKVTEKGKYVELRCDPISGHTALYWYRQSLGQGPEFLIYFQGTGAADDSGLPNDRFFAVRPEGSVSTLKIQRTERGDSAVYLCASSRSSGSAGELFFGEGSRLTVL.

The rearrangement joins TRBV19 to TRBJ1-1; D possibly corresponds to TRBD1 (5 bases). V lost 5 bases, J lost 0 bases, and 10 bases lay in between. The CDR3 length is 14 residues. Germline loops: CDR1 LNHDA, CDR2 SQIVND (reference sequence). CDR3 sequence: CASSVGRMNTEAFF. The CDR3 DNA reads as TGTGCCAGTAGTGTGGGACGGATGAACACTGAAGCTTTCTTT.

A word on this clone: Mismatch with germline at one junction end may stem from a read error. V gene TRBV10-3 combines with J gene TRBJ1-3, with a weak D call TRBD1 (6 bases). CDR3 length equals 15 residues. CDR1 and CDR2 from the germline V gene are ENHRY and SYGVKD. In DNA form, the CDR3 reads TGTGCCAGCAGTTTCACAGGGACCACTGGAAACACCATATATTTT. It is translated as CASSFTGTTGNTIYF.

CDR3 in amino acids: CARNHWWLASETQETQYF. The CDR3 coding sequence is TGTGCCAGAAATCACTGGTGGCTAGCGAGCGAGACCCAAGAGACCCAGTACTTC. The J gene is TRBJ2-5, the V gene TRBV5-6, with a weak D call TRBD2 (6 bases). The CDR3 runs 18 residues. Germline values: CDR1 SGHDT, CDR2 YYEEEE. Trimming removed 8 bases at V and 1 base at J, with 27 bases between.

As for this clone: At the DNA level, this CDR3 is encoded by other sequences in the same sample as well. CDR3 region: CASSATSGSYEQYF. CDR3 nucleotides: TGTGCCAGCAGCGCCACTAGCGGCTCCTACGAGCAGTACTTC. The chain is built from TRBV9 and TRBJ2-7; TRBD2 matches 8 bases. V lost 3 bases to trimming and J lost 0 bases; unmatched junction nucleotides: 2. This CDR3 has 14 residues. Germline assignment: CDR1 SGDLS and CDR2 YYNGEE.

V gene TRBV5-1 combines with J gene TRBJ2-1; TRBD1 matches at 12 bases. V gave up 0 bases and J gave up 4 bases; unmatched junction bases: 2. The CDR3 consists of 16 residues. Germline CDR1 SGHRS, CDR2 YFSETQ. CDR3 protein: CASSLVGQGAYNEQFF. The DNA for the CDR3 is TGCGCCAGCAGCTTGGTGGGACAGGGGGCGTACAATGAGCAGTTCTTC.

This rearrangement joins TRBV29-1 to TRBJ2-1, with 10 bases fitting TRBD2. Germline V gene lookup returns CDR1 SQVTM and CDR2 ANQGSEA. Losses at the gene ends were 4 bases for V and 3 bases for J; bases not matched to a gene: 6. This CDR3 comprises 15 residues. Here the CDR3 DNA reads TGCAGCGTTGGGACTAGCGGACTCCTCTACAATGAGCAGTTCTTC. As protein: CSVGTSGLLYNEQFF.

The chain is built from TRBV7-3 and TRBJ2-5; 14 bases align to TRBD2. The CDR3 runs 17 residues. Per the germline V gene, CDR1 is SGHTA and CDR2 is FQGTGA. V lost 3 bases to trimming and J lost 4 bases; unmatched junction nucleotides: 7. The DNA for the CDR3 is TGTGCCAGCAGCTTGGGGACTAGCGGGAGTTTTGGAGAGACCCAGTACTTC. This sequence encodes CASSLGTSGSFGETQYF.

This chain uses TRBV7-9 with TRBJ2-1; 11 bases are a match to TRBD2. This CDR3 contains 15 residues. The junction had 6 bases not matched to a gene; V was cut back by 5 bases and J by 6 bases. Germline assignment: CDR1 SEHNR and CDR2 FQNEAQ (reference sequence). The CDR3 sequence is CASSRTSGSGNEQFF. For the CDR3, the DNA is TGTGCCAGCAGCCGCACTAGCGGGAGTGGCAATGAGCAGTTCTTC.

In the case of this clone: At the DNA level, this CDR3 is encoded by other sequences in the same sample as well. This rearrangement joins TRBV15 to TRBJ2-1, with 7 positions matching TRBD2. V trimming: 6 bases; J trimming: 4 bases; junction bases outside the gene matches: 3. CDR1 is LNHNV and CDR2 is YYDKDF in the germline V gene (reference sequence). CDR3 length equals 13 residues. CDR3 sequence: CATSREAYNEQFF. In DNA, the CDR3 is TGTGCCACCAGTCGGGAGGCTTACAATGAGCAGTTCTTC.

V gene TRBV27 combines with J gene TRBJ2-5; D gene uncertain. The DNA matches TRBJ2-7 better at its end, which makes the J call doubtful. The CDR3 extends over 13 amino acids. CDR1 MNHEY and CDR2 SMNVEV come from the germline V gene (reference sequence). The CDR3 is CASSLAPGVEQYF. The CDR3, as DNA: TGTGCCAGCAGTTTGGCCCCTGGCGTCGAGCAGTACTTC.

The chain links TRBV19 to TRBJ1-1; unclear D gene. The CDR3 has 13 residues. V lost 6 bases, J lost 0 bases, and 8 bases lay in between. Per germline, CDR1 LNHDA and CDR2 SQIVND (reference sequence). The CDR3 DNA follows: TGTGCCAGTAGGGGATCGTTGAACACTGAAGCTTTCTTT. Its translation: CASRGSLNTEAFF.

This clone was seen a single time. V and J are TRBV5-6 and TRBJ2-1, with 8 bases matching TRBD1. CDR3 size: 15 residues. With V trimmed by 5 bases and J by 5 bases, 9 bases remained unmatched. Germline lookup yields CDR1 SGHDT and CDR2 YYEEEE. CDR3 region: CASRLTGAPNNEQFF. DNA of the CDR3: TGTGCCAGCAGACTGACAGGGGCCCCCAACAATGAGCAGTTCTTC. The variable domain in full, completed from reference TRBV5-6 and TRBJ2-1, reads DAGVTQSPTHLIKTRGQQVTLRCSPKSGHDTVSWYQQALGQGPQFIFQYYEEEERQRGNFPDRFSGHQFPNYSSELNVNALLLGDSALYLCASRLTGAPNNEQFFGPGTRLTVL.

The CDR3 spells CASSLIGTPEAFF. The CDR3 bases are TGTGCCAGCAGTTTAATAGGGACCCCTGAAGCTTTCTTT. This chain links TRBV27 with TRBJ1-1; D possibly corresponds to TRBD1 (5 bases). The V end was cut by 2 bases, the J end by 6 bases, with 10 bases between. CDR3 length: 13 residues. CDR1 and CDR2 from the germline V gene are MNHEY and SMNVEV (reference sequence).

For this clone: This same CDR3 is encoded by further DNA sequences in the sample. V usage is TRBV28 and J usage is TRBJ2-1, with 11 bases identical to TRBD2. The V segment lost 6 bases and the J segment 2 bases; nucleotides outside the gene matches: 3. Germline V gene sequence: CDR1 MDHEN, CDR2 SYDVKM. The CDR3 length is 15 residues. The CDR3 spells CASSLAGGTYNEQFF. Here the CDR3 DNA reads TGTGCCAGCAGCCTAGCGGGAGGCACCTACAATGAGCAGTTCTTC.

This clone was observed a few times. The chain has TRBV28 and TRBJ1-4; 8 bases are a match to TRBD1. This CDR3 spans 15 amino acids. Germline CDR1 MDHEN, CDR2 SYDVKM. The V segment lost 3 bases and the J segment 8 bases; nucleotides outside the gene matches: 8. CDR3 amino acids: CASSFWAGGREKLFF. DNA of the CDR3: TGTGCCAGCAGTTTTTGGGCAGGGGGCCGGGAAAAACTGTTTTTT.

This clone appeared once. Within the sample, other DNA sequences also encode this same CDR3. The V and J genes are TRBV18 and TRBJ2-7; no firm D call. The CDR3 sequence is 14 residues long. In germline, CDR1 is KGHSH, CDR2 LQKENI. Trimming took 2 bases from V and 0 from J, leaving 8 bases between them. Here the CDR3 DNA reads TGTGCCAGCTCACCAGTGACTGGCTCCTACGAGCAGTACTTC. It codes for CASSPVTGSYEQYF.

A single count supports this clone. The rearrangement joins TRBV10-3 to TRBJ1-4; unclear D gene. The CDR3 consists of 13 residues. The germline CDR1 and CDR2 sequences are ENHRY and SYGVKD. Trimming removed 6 bases at V and 3 bases at J, with 8 bases between. The CDR3 DNA reads TGTGCCATCAGCACAGAATCTAATGAAAAACTGTTTTTT. Its translation is CAISTESNEKLFF.

The chain couples TRBV5-1 to TRBJ1-2; D not certain. The germline V gene encodes CDR1 SGHRS and CDR2 YFSETQ. V dropped 5 bases and J dropped 5 bases, with 16 bases sitting between them. The CDR3 is made up of 14 amino acids. CDR3 loop: CASSPVVQGYGYTF. CDR3 DNA: TGCGCCAGCAGTCCGGTCGTACAAGGGTATGGCTACACCTTC.

This clone came up once. The CDR3 bases are TGTGCCAGCAGCTATAACGTGGGACTAGCGGGGGAGGGATACGAGCAGTACTTC. Translated, it gives CASSYNVGLAGEGYEQYF. The chain carries TRBV7-2 and TRBJ2-7, with 14 bases aligning to TRBD2. Germline values: CDR1 SGHTA, CDR2 FQGNSA. This CDR3 contains 18 residues. Trimming removed 4 bases from V and 4 bases from J; junction bases left unmatched: 12.

V usage is TRBV28 and J usage is TRBJ1-1, with D unresolved. This CDR3 contains 14 residues. V was shortened by 5 bases and J by 1 base, with 11 bases between the two germline ends. Germline assignment: CDR1 MDHEN and CDR2 SYDVKM. The CDR3 DNA reads as TGTGCCAGCAGTCCCCCCCGAGGGAACACTGAAGCTTTCTTT. This gives the protein CASSPPRGNTEAFF.

CDR3 in DNA: TGTGCCAGCAGCGTATTTGGGGACAGGGGGCGTAACAATGAGCAGTTCTTC. This codes for CASSVFGDRGRNNEQFF. This rearrangement joins TRBV9 to TRBJ2-1; TRBD1 agrees at 12 bases. Looked up from germline, CDR1 is SGDLS and CDR2 is YYNGEE. The CDR3 loop spans 17 amino acids. Trimming cost V 1 base and J 5 bases; bases outside gene matches: 7. Together with reference TRBV9 and TRBJ2-1, the CDR3 gives the full variable domain: DSGVTQTPKHLITATGQRVTLRCSPRSGDLSVYWYQQSLDQGLQFLIQYYNGEERAKGNILERFSAQQFPDLHSELNLSSLELGDSALYFCASSVFGDRGRNNEQFFGPGTRLTVL.

This chain uses TRBV19 with TRBJ1-1; possibly TRBD1 for D (6 bases). Looked up from germline, CDR1 is LNHDA and CDR2 is SQIVND (reference sequence). V gave up 10 bases and J gave up 4 bases, with 13 bases separating them. The CDR3 loop spans 12 amino acids. This CDR3 is CATRRGTTEAFF. The CDR3 bases are TGTGCCACCCGAAGGGGGACCACTGAAGCTTTCTTT.

The chain couples TRBV5-1 to TRBJ2-5; 7 nucleotides line up with TRBD1. The germline CDR1 and CDR2 sequences are SGHRS and YFSETQ. The ends lost 4 bases at V and 4 bases at J; junction bases unmatched: 10. The CDR3 runs 15 residues. The CDR3 sequence is CASSGTHRGGETQYF. CDR3 DNA sequence: TGCGCCAGCAGCGGGACCCACAGGGGTGGAGAGACCCAGTACTTC.

The chain uses TRBV7-3 and TRBJ2-1, with unresolved D. This CDR3 has 16 amino acids. The V gene's germline CDR1 is SGHTA and CDR2 FQGTGA. Trimming pared 5 bases from V and 4 bases from J, leaving 18 bases between. CDR3 sequence: CASSPSPTAMYNEQFF. DNA of the CDR3: TGTGCCAGCAGCCCCAGCCCCACCGCCATGTACAATGAGCAGTTCTTC.

The chain uses TRBV7-2 and TRBJ2-5; maybe TRBD1 (6 bases). V lost 5 bases to trimming and J lost 3 bases, with 13 bases between them. This CDR3 is built from 14 residues. Germline V gene lookup returns CDR1 SGHTA and CDR2 FQGNSA. CDR3 amino acids: CASSLQGLEETQYF. As DNA, the CDR3 is TGTGCCAGCAGCCTACAGGGTCTTGAAGAGACCCAGTACTTC. The whole variable domain, remainder taken from reference TRBV7-2 and TRBJ2-5, is GAGVSQSPSNKVTEKGKDVELRCDPISGHTALYWYRQSLGQGLEFLIYFQGNSAPDKSGLPSDRFSAERTGGSVSTLTIQRTQQEDSAVYLCASSLQGLEETQYFGPGTRLLVL.

The genes are TRBV28 and TRBJ2-3, with D hard to call. Germline V CDR1 and CDR2: MDHEN, SYDVKM. The CDR3 is 12 amino acids. Trimming removed 11 bases from V and 1 base from J, with 10 bases in between. In DNA, the CDR3 is TGTGCCCCCATCGAACGCACAGATACGCAGTATTTT. This sequence encodes CAPIERTDTQYF. The whole variable domain, remainder taken from reference TRBV28 and TRBJ2-3, is DVKVTQSSRYLVKRTGEKVFLECVQDMDHENMFWYRQDPGLGLRLIYFSYDVKMKEKGDIPEGYSVSREKKERFSLILESASTNQTSMYLCAPIERTDTQYFGPGTRLTVL.

This chain joins TRBV5-1 and TRBJ2-7; 7 bases are shared with TRBD1. The CDR3 loop spans 14 amino acids. CDR1 and CDR2 from the germline V gene are SGHRS and YFSETQ. V shed 4 bases, J shed 3 bases, and the junction held 7 bases outside the gene matches. The DNA for the CDR3 is TGCGCCAGCAGCCTTCCGGGACAGCACTACGAGCAGTACTTC. Translated, it gives CASSLPGQHYEQYF. Complete variable domain (other parts from reference TRBV5-1 and TRBJ2-7): KAGVTQTPRYLIKTRGQQVTLSCSPISGHRSVSWYQQTPGQGLQFLFEYFSETQRNKGNFPGRFSGRQFSNSRSEMNVSTLELGDSALYLCASSLPGQHYEQYFGPGTRLTVT.

This sequence joins TRBV6-5 and TRBJ2-1; 16 nucleotides agree with TRBD2. Germline CDR1 is MNHEY and CDR2 is SVGAGI. Trimming took 2 bases from V and 14 from J; bases not matched to a gene: 6. The CDR3 extends over 15 amino acids. CDR3 DNA: TGTGCCAGCAGTTACGACGGGACTAGCGGGAGGGGGGAGTTCTTC. Encoded protein: CASSYDGTSGRGEFF.

V and J are TRBV30 and TRBJ1-6, with a possible D match to TRBD1 (5 bases). The CDR3 spans 13 residues. Germline assignment: CDR1 GTSNPN and CDR2 SVGIG (reference sequence). V lost 5 bases, J lost 7 bases, and 12 bases lay in between. CDR3 sequence (DNA): TGTGCCTGGGATCGGGGCGCGAATTCACCCCTCCACTTT. Translated, it gives CAWDRGANSPLHF.